One sample yielded the 22 T cell receptor beta chains listed below, sequenced in a study of cytotoxic CD8 clonotypes in ibrutinib-treated CLL. The assay was immunoSEQ multiplex PCR, and TCRdb's table has in-frame clones only and misses some. This table has some 350,000 clones, about 64% appearing once. The specimen comprised PBMCs, sampled after 36 months of ibrutinib treatment. These receptors originate from a human donor with chronic lymphocytic leukemia.

The chain links TRBV6-5 to TRBJ2-1; 7 positions agree with TRBD1. The CDR3 is 15 residues long. The V gene end was trimmed by 7 bases and the J gene end by 0 bases; junction bases not matched to a gene: 6. The germline V gene has CDR1 MNHEY and CDR2 SVGAGI. The CDR3 region is CASKADRSSYNEQFF. CDR3 DNA: TGTGCCAGCAAGGCGGACAGGAGCTCCTACAATGAGCAGTTCTTC.

As regards this clone: One end of the junction fails to match germline, which may point to a read error. The J gene is TRBJ1-1, the V gene TRBV2; D uncertain. Germline V gene lookup returns CDR1 SNHLY and CDR2 FYNNEI. CDR3 size: 11 residues. CDR3 DNA: TGCGCCTCGATGGGGAACACTGAAGCTTTCTTT. This encodes CASMGNTEAFF.

This rearrangement joins TRBV7-7 to TRBJ2-5; TRBD1 aligns across 8 bases. With V trimmed by 5 bases and J by 1 base, 3 bases remained unmatched. Looked up from germline, CDR1 is SSHAT and CDR2 is FNYEAQ (reference sequence). The CDR3 extends over 14 amino acids. CDR3 residues: CASSPDRGQETQYF. DNA for the CDR3: TGTGCCAGCAGCCCAGACAGGGGCCAAGAGACCCAGTACTTC. Looking up the rest from reference TRBV7-7 and TRBJ2-5 gives the full variable domain: GAGVSQSPRYKVTKRGQDVTLRCDPISSHATLYWYQQALGQGPEFLTYFNYEAQPDKSGLPSDRFSAERPEGSISTLTIQRTEQRDSAMYRCASSPDRGQETQYFGPGTRLLVL.

This clone was detected a few times. The chain couples TRBV10-3 to TRBJ2-4; unclear D gene. There are 12 residues in the CDR3. V shed 10 bases and J shed 0 bases, with 7 bases lying between them. Germline CDR1 ENHRY, CDR2 SYGVKD. The CDR3 region is CATALAKNIQYF. In DNA, the CDR3 is TGTGCCACAGCCCTAGCCAAAAACATTCAGTACTTC.

This clone was detected a few times. The chain has TRBV18 and TRBJ2-7; possible D gene TRBD2, 5 bases. With 6 bases removed from V and 3 bases from J, the gap between germline ends came to 18 bases. This CDR3 contains 15 residues. Germline CDR1 is KGHSH and CDR2 is LQKENI. The CDR3 sequence is CASSPTSSHHYEQYF. As DNA, the CDR3 is TGTGCCAGCTCTCCCACTAGTTCTCATCACTACGAGCAGTACTTC.

The chain recombines TRBV27 with TRBJ2-2, with D unclear. The ends were cut back, 5 bases at V and 8 bases at J, with 15 bases in the middle. The CDR3 is made up of 14 amino acids. From germline, CDR1 is MNHEY and CDR2 SMNVEV (reference sequence). The CDR3 here is CASSLRTGRGELFF. In DNA form, the CDR3 reads TGTGCCAGCAGTCTACGGACGGGTCGAGGGGAGCTGTTTTTT.

The chain has TRBV5-1 and TRBJ2-5; 8 positions match TRBD2. Germline values: CDR1 SGHRS, CDR2 YFSETQ. V dropped 0 bases and J dropped 5; count of bases not matched to a gene: 6. There are 15 residues in the CDR3. DNA of the CDR3: TGCGCCAGCAGCTTGGTCCGGGGGGGCGAGGAGACCCAGTACTTC. Translated, it gives CASSLVRGGEETQYF.

The table lists this clone with a few counts. The chain uses TRBV15 and TRBJ1-5, with D uncertain. The CDR3 is made up of 15 amino acids. V was clipped by 1 base and J by 9 bases, with 16 bases between them. The germline CDR1 and CDR2 sequences are LNHNV and YYDKDF (reference sequence). The CDR3 DNA is TGTGCCACCAGCAGAGCTTCCAGTCGGTCAGGGCCCCAGCATTTT. Its protein product is CATSRASSRSGPQHF.

The chain is built from TRBV30 and TRBJ1-3, with D unclear. The V gene lost 0 bases and the J gene lost 0 bases, with 12 bases spanning the gap. This CDR3 contains 16 residues. CDR1 GTSNPN and CDR2 SVGIG come from the germline V gene (reference sequence). CDR3 protein: CAWSVGKRVSGNTIYF. Written as DNA, the CDR3 is TGTGCCTGGAGTGTTGGTAAGAGGGTCTCTGGAAACACCATATATTTT.

The chain links TRBV25-1 to TRBJ2-7; D not resolved. This CDR3 has 12 amino acids. The V end was cut by 4 bases, the J end by 4 bases, with 8 bases between. Germline V CDR1 and CDR2: MGHDK, SYGVNS. The CDR3 DNA sequence: TGTGCCAGCAGTGCCACCGGGTACGAGCAGTACTTC. This sequence encodes CASSATGYEQYF.

The chain combines TRBV7-9 with TRBJ2-3; a weak D match, TRBD2 (5 bases). V was clipped by 7 bases and J by 8 bases, with 22 bases between them. This CDR3 has 15 amino acids. The germline V gene has CDR1 SEHNR and CDR2 FQNEAQ (reference sequence). Here the CDR3 DNA reads TGTGCCAGCAACGACCTAGCTGCCCACGCCGGTACGCAGTATTTT. Protein product: CASNDLAAHAGTQYF.

The V and J genes are TRBV19 and TRBJ2-2, with D possibly being TRBD2 (6 bases). Germline V gene lookup returns CDR1 LNHDA and CDR2 SQIVND (reference sequence). V lost 6 bases and J 5 bases, leaving 13 bases between the germline ends. The CDR3 consists of 14 residues. In DNA form, the CDR3 reads TGTGCCAGTAGCCTCTGGAGGGGTACCGGGGAGCTGTTTTTT. As protein: CASSLWRGTGELFF.

J is TRBJ1-2 and V is TRBV6-6; 9 bases agree with TRBD1. The CDR3 contains 14 residues. Germline CDR1 reads MNHNY; CDR2 reads SVGAGI (reference sequence). J was trimmed by 3 bases and V by 7 bases; bases with no gene match: 6. CDR3 in amino acids: CASNLQGADYGYTF. The CDR3 DNA reads as TGTGCCAGCAACCTACAGGGGGCAGACTATGGCTACACCTTC.

The chain carries TRBV14 and TRBJ1-2; 7 bases match TRBD1. The germline V gene encodes CDR1 SGHDN and CDR2 FVKESK. This CDR3 has 17 amino acids. V gave up 3 bases and J gave up 4 bases; unmatched junction bases: 14. CDR3 in DNA: TGTGCCAGCAGCCACAAGTACCTTACAGGGGTGGGCTATGGCTACACCTTC. Protein product: CASSHKYLTGVGYGYTF.

This clone was seen a handful of times. V and J are TRBV18 and TRBJ2-7; 8 bases align to TRBD1. Germline V gene sequence: CDR1 KGHSH, CDR2 LQKENI. V lost 3 bases to trimming and J lost 5 bases; unmatched junction nucleotides: 9. This CDR3 comprises 15 residues. This CDR3 is CASSPPQGVSHEQYF. DNA of the CDR3: TGTGCCAGCTCACCTCCACAGGGGGTGTCTCACGAGCAGTACTTC.

The genes are TRBV4-1 and TRBJ2-7; D possibly corresponds to TRBD1 (6 bases). Trimming cost V 1 base and J 0 bases, with 16 bases left between them. Germline CDR1 MGHRA, CDR2 YSYEKL. The CDR3 is 17 residues long. Here the CDR3 reads CASSQGGRGRSSYEQYF. CDR3 bases: TGCGCCAGCAGCCAAGGGGGCAGGGGTAGGAGCTCCTACGAGCAGTACTTC.

This clone was seen more than once but under ten times. This sequence joins TRBV9 and TRBJ1-1; TRBD1 is a possible D gene (6 bases). The germline V and J ends were trimmed by 4 bases and 11 bases, with 15 bases remaining between them. The germline CDR1 and CDR2 sequences are SGDLS and YYNGEE. This CDR3 is built from 12 residues. Here the CDR3 reads CASSSGAARAFF. The CDR3 nucleotides read TGTGCCAGCAGCTCAGGGGCGGCAAGGGCTTTCTTT.

The chain recombines TRBV18 with TRBJ2-7; TRBD1 is a possible D gene (6 bases). Per germline, CDR1 KGHSH and CDR2 LQKENI. V lost 6 bases, J lost 2 bases, and 11 bases lay in between. The CDR3 totals 13 residues. CDR3 residues: CASSRDKPYEQYF. DNA of the CDR3: TGTGCCAGCTCCAGGGACAAGCCCTACGAGCAGTACTTC. Full variable domain (remainder filled in from reference TRBV18 and TRBJ2-7): NAGVMQNPRHLVRRRGQEARLRCSPMKGHSHVYWYRQLPEEGLKFMVYLQKENIIDESGMPKERFSAEFPKEGPSILRIQQVVRGDSAAYFCASSRDKPYEQYFGPGTRLTVT.

This clone came up a few times. This chain joins TRBV7-2 and TRBJ2-7; D possibly corresponds to TRBD2 (6 bases). The ends were cut back, 4 bases at V and 5 bases at J, with 12 bases in the middle. The CDR3 consists of 13 residues. Germline-derived CDR1 and CDR2 are SGHTA and FQGNSA. This CDR3 reads CASSWDFQNEQYF. CDR3 nucleotides: TGTGCCAGCAGCTGGGACTTCCAAAACGAGCAGTACTTC.

This rearrangement joins TRBV7-6 to TRBJ2-5; D is unresolved. Trimming removed 1 base at V and 5 bases at J, with 14 bases between. CDR3 size: 15 residues. Per germline, CDR1 SGHVS and CDR2 FNYEAQ. CDR3 nucleotides: TGTGCCAGCAGCTTAGTAGAGGCGGACCGTGAGACCCAGTACTTC. It specifies CASSLVEADRETQYF.

The V and J genes are TRBV5-1 and TRBJ2-5, with a possible D match to TRBD2 (6 bases). The CDR3 consists of 14 residues. Per the germline V gene, CDR1 is SGHRS and CDR2 is YFSETQ. V was trimmed by 4 bases and J by 0 bases, leaving 10 bases between them. CDR3 coding DNA: TGCGCCAGCAGCGCGGGGACTCACCAAGAGACCCAGTACTTC. This translates into CASSAGTHQETQYF.

For the CDR3, the DNA is TGTGCCAGCAGCCCGGGACAGGGAAAAGGCACAGATACGCAGTATTTT. Its translation: CASSPGQGKGTDTQYF. This chain connects TRBV9 to TRBJ2-3; 9 nucleotides match TRBD1. CDR3 length equals 16 residues. The V gene end was trimmed by 4 bases and the J gene end by 1 base; junction bases not matched to a gene: 7. Germline CDR1 and CDR2: SGDLS and YYNGEE.